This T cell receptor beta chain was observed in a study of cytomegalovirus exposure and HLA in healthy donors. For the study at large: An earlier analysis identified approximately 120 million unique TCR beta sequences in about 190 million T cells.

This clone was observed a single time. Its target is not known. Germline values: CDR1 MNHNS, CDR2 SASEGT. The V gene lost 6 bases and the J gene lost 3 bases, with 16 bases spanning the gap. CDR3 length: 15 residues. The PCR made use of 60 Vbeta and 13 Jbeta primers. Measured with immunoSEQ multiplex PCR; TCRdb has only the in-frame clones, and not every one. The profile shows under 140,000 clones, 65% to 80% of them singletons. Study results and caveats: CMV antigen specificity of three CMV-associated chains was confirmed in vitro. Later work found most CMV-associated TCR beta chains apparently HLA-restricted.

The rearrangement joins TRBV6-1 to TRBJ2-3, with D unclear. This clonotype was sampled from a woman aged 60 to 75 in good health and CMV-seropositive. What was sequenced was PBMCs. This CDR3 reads CASRDTRWATDTQYF. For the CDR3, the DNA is TGTGCCAGCAGAGACACAAGGTGGGCAACAGATACGCAGTATTTT.